This TCR beta chain stems from a study of shared clonotypes between healthy human individuals. V was pared by 4 bases and J by 6 bases, with 7 bases between. The CDR3 is 11 residues long. Germline values: CDR1 MGHDK, CDR2 SYGVNS. This table comes from immunoSEQ multiplex PCR, and its TCRdb copy is limited to in-frame clones, with some not included. Of 550,000 to 850,000 clones in the sample, roughly 72% were seen once. Sequenced: memory CD4+ T cells sorted from blood. The subset was: CD45RA-negative fraction. The chain has TRBV25-1 and TRBJ2-7; D is undetermined. The TCR comes from a woman under 40 in good health. The CDR3 region has the DNA TGTGCCAGCAGTGTCTTCGGCGAGCAGTACTTC. Translating gives CASSVFGEQYF.